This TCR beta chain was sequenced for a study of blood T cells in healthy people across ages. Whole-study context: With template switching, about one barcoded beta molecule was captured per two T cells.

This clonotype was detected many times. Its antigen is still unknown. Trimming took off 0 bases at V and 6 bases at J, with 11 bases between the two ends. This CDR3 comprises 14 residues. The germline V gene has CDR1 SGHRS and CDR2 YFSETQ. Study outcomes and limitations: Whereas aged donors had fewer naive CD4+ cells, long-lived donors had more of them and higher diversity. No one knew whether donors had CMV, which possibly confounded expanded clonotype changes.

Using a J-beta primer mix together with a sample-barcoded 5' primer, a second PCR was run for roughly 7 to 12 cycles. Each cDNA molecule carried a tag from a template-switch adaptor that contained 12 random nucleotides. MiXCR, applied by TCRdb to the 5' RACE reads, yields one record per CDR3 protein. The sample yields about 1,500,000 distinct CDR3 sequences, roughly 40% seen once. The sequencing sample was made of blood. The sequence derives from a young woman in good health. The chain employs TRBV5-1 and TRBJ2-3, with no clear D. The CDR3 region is CASSLAPAADTQYF. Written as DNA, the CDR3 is TGCGCCAGCAGCTTGGCCCCGGCCGCGGATACGCAGTATTTT.